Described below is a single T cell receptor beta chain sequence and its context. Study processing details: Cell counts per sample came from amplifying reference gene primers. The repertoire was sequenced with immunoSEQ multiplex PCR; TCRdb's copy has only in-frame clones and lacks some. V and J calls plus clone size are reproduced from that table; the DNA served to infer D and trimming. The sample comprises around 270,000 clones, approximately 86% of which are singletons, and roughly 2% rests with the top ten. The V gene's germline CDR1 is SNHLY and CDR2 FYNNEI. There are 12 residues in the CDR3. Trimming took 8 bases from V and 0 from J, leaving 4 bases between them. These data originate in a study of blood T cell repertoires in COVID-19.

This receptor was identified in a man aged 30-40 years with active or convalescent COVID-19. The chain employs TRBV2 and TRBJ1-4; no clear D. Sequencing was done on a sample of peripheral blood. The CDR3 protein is CASSATNEKLFF. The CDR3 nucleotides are TGTGCCAGCTCCGCAACTAATGAAAAACTGTTTTTT.